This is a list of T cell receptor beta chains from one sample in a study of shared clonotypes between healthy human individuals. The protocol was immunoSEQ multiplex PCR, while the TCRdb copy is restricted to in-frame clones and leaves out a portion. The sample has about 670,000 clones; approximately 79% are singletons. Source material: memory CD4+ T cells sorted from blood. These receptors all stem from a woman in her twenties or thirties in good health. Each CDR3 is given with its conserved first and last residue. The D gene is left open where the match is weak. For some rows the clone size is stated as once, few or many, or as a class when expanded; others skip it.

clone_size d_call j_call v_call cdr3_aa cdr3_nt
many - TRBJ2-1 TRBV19 CASSNQGNEQFF TGTGCCAGTAGTAACCAGGGGAATGAGCAGTTCTTC
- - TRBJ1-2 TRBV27 CASSTTDPRANGYTF TGTGCCAGCAGTACGACGGACCCAAGGGCCAATGGCTACACCTTC
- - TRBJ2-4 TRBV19 CASSISASGKNIQYF TGTGCCAGTAGTATTTCGGCCTCCGGTAAAAACATTCAGTACTTC
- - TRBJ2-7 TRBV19 CASSIEVKTDKYEQYF TGTGCCAGTAGTATAGAGGTAAAAACAGATAAGTACGAGCAGTACTTC
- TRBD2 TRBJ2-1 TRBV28 CASNLAGGRWNEQFF TGTGCCAGCAATCTAGCGGGAGGGCGTTGGAATGAGCAGTTCTTC
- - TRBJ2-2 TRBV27 CASRQGTNTGELFF TGTGCCAGCAGACAGGGAACGAACACCGGGGAGCTGTTTTTT
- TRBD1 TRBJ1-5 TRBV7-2 CASSRWTGDNQPQHF TGTGCCAGCAGCAGATGGACAGGGGATAATCAGCCCCAGCATTTT
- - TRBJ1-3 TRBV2 CASRSSGNTIYF TGTGCCAGCAGATCGTCTGGAAACACCATATATTTT
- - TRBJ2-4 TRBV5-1 CASSLQGPKNIQYF TGCGCCAGCAGCTTACAGGGACCCAAAAACATTCAGTACTTC
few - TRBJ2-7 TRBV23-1 CASSRSGRGLSEQYF TGCGCCAGCAGTCGATCAGGTCGGGGTCTGAGCGAGCAGTACTTC
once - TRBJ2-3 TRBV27 CASIGTFGRRDTQYF TGTGCCAGCATTGGGACATTCGGTCGACGGGATACGCAGTATTTT
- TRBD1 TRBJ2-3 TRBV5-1 CASSTGTASWTDTQYF TGCGCCAGCAGCACGGGGACAGCCTCCTGGACAGATACGCAGTATTTT
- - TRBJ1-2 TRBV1 CTSSQDGQELSADYGYTF TGCACCAGCAGCCAAGATGGACAGGAGCTCAGCGCCGACTATGGCTACACCTTC
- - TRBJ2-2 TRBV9 CASSVGTPLNTGELFF TGTGCCAGCAGCGTAGGGACGCCCCTCAACACCGGGGAGCTGTTTTTT
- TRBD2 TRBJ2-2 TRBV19 CASSQRLAGAQDTGELFF TGTGCCAGTAGCCAACGACTAGCGGGAGCCCAGGACACCGGGGAGCTGTTTTTT
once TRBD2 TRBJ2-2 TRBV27 CASTTGRKSTNTGELFF TGTGCCAGCACTACCGGGAGGAAATCCACGAACACCGGGGAGCTGTTTTTT
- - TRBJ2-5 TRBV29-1 CSVELGSLGLYF TGCAGCGTTGAATTGGGCAGCTTGGGTCTGTACTTC
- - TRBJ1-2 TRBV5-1 CASSADGNYGYTF TGCGCCAGCAGCGCAGACGGAAACTATGGCTACACCTTC
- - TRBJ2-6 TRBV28 CASRNDGSGANVLTF TGTGCCAGCAGAAACGACGGCTCTGGGGCCAACGTCCTGACTTTC
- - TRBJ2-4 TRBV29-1 CRAEFYLAKNIQYF TGCAGGGCTGAATTCTACCTAGCCAAAAACATTCAGTACTTC
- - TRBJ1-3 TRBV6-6 CASSSGLIGNTIYF TGTGCCAGCAGTTCCGGGTTGATTGGAAACACCATATATTTT
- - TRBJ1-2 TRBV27 CASGRTATNYGYTF TGTGCCAGCGGGCGGACCGCTACTAACTATGGCTACACCTTC
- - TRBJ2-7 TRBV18 CASSPPGRSQGSEQYF TGTGCCAGCTCACCACCCGGGCGGAGTCAAGGATCCGAGCAGTACTTC
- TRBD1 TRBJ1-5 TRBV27 CASSSSRQGAWNQPQHF TGTGCCAGCAGTTCGTCAAGACAGGGGGCCTGGAATCAGCCCCAGCATTTT
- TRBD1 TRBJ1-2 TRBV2 CASSGQGASYGYTF TGTGCCAGCTCAGGACAGGGGGCGAGCTATGGCTACACCTTC
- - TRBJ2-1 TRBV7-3 CASSLMGGSYNEQFF TGTGCCAGCAGCTTAATGGGGGGCTCCTACAATGAGCAGTTCTTC
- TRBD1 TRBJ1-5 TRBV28 CASNTGGLNQPQHF TGTGCCAGCAATACAGGGGGGCTCAATCAGCCCCAGCATTTT
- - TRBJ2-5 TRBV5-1 CASSLGVYQETQYF TGCGCCAGCAGCTTGGGAGTGTACCAAGAGACCCAGTACTTC
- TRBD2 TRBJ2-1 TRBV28 CASSSSGYSYNEQFF TGTGCCAGCAGCTCTAGCGGGTATTCCTACAATGAGCAGTTCTTC
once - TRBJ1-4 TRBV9 CASSATATNEKLFF TGTGCCAGCAGCGCGACAGCAACTAATGAAAAACTGTTTTTT
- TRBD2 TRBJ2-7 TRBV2 CASRGGLAGGEQYF TGTGCCAGCAGGGGGGGACTAGCGGGAGGGGAGCAGTACTTC
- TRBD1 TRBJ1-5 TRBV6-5 CASSTTGDYNQPQHF TGTGCCAGCAGTACAACAGGGGACTACAATCAGCCCCAGCATTTT
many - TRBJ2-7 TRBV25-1 CASSESVDSYEQYF TGTGCCAGCAGTGAATCGGTAGATTCCTACGAGCAGTACTTC
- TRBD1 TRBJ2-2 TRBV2 CASSHRGLGGGELFF TGTGCCAGCAGCCACAGGGGGCTAGGAGGTGGGGAGCTGTTTTTT
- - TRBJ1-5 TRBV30 CAWSKDKTQPQHF TGTGCCTGGAGTAAGGACAAGACTCAGCCCCAGCATTTT
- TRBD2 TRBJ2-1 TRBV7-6 CASSSSTSGIYNEQFF TGTGCCAGCAGCTCCTCAACTAGCGGGATTTACAATGAGCAGTTCTTC
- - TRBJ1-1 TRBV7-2 CASSLSVLVVTEAFF TGTGCCAGCAGCTTAAGTGTTTTGGTTGTCACTGAAGCTTTCTTT
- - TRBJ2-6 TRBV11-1 CASSWQGANVLTF TGTGCCAGCAGCTGGCAAGGGGCCAACGTCCTGACTTTC
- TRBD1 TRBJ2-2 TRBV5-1 CASSTAGGVTGELFF TGCGCCAGCAGCACGGCAGGGGGCGTCACCGGGGAGCTGTTTTTT
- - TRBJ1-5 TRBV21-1 CASASGTAPNQPQHF TGTGCCAGCGCCTCCGGGACAGCACCGAATCAGCCCCAGCATTTT
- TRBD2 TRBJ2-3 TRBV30 CAFSQAGADTQYF TGTGCCTTTTCCCAGGCGGGAGCAGATACGCAGTATTTT
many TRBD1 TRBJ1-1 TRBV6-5 CASSYPGGTEAFF TGTGCCAGCAGTTACCCAGGGGGAACTGAAGCTTTCTTT
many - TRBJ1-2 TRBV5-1 CASSLFTGEDGGYTF TGCGCCAGCAGCTTGTTTACCGGGGAAGATGGTGGCTACACCTTC
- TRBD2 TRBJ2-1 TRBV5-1 CASSLSSGGAGEQFF TGCGCCAGCAGCTTGTCTAGCGGGGGGGCTGGAGAGCAGTTCTTC
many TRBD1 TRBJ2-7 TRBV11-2 CASSLLGQVPYEQYF TGTGCCAGCAGCTTACTAGGACAGGTTCCCTACGAGCAGTACTTC
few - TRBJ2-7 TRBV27 CASSTPGQASYEQYF TGTGCCAGCAGTACCCCTGGGCAGGCCTCCTACGAGCAGTACTTC
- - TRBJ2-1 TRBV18 CASSGGLDNEQFF TGTGCCAGCTCCGGGGGCCTAGACAATGAGCAGTTCTTC
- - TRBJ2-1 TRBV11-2 CASRRPGRSYNEQFF TGTGCCAGCAGACGACCGGGGAGGTCCTACAATGAGCAGTTCTTC
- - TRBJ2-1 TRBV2 CASTLGGSAQRVLNEQFF TGTGCCAGCACCCTCGGAGGTAGCGCCCAAAGGGTTTTGAATGAGCAGTTCTTC